The 15 T cell receptor beta chains below come from one sample, sequenced in a study of blood T cell repertoires in COVID-19. Libraries were prepared by immunoSEQ multiplex PCR; TCRdb keeps only in-frame clonotypes and omits some of them. The table lists 55,000 to 80,000 clones, about 90% of them singletons. Sequencing used peripheral blood. The receptors were sampled from a human donor in a cohort sampled during active COVID-19.

Remarks on this clone: Other DNA sequences in this specimen translate into the identical CDR3. The chain carries TRBV5-1 and TRBJ2-3, with D hard to call. V was clipped by 4 bases and J by 0 bases, with 3 bases between them. CDR3 length equals 12 residues. The germline V gene encodes CDR1 SGHRS and CDR2 YFSETQ. Here the CDR3 DNA reads TGCGCCAGCAGCCTGAGCACAGATACGCAGTATTTT. Translation gives CASSLSTDTQYF.

CDR3 sequence (DNA): TGTGCCAGTGCGGGACTAGCGGGACTAGGTACGCAGTATTTT. Protein: CASAGLAGLGTQYF. The genes are TRBV28 and TRBJ2-3, with 13 bases matching TRBD2. CDR3 size: 14 residues. V shed 9 bases, J shed 8 bases, and the junction held 8 bases outside the gene matches. The germline V gene encodes CDR1 MDHEN and CDR2 SYDVKM.

The rearrangement links TRBV20-1 to TRBJ1-2; weak D call: TRBD1 (6 bases). CDR3 length: 11 residues. The ends were cut back, 5 bases at V and 8 bases at J, with 12 bases in the middle. Per germline, CDR1 DFQATT and CDR2 SNEGSKA (reference sequence). CDR3 sequence: CSASQGGGYTF. CDR3 DNA sequence: TGCAGTGCTTCACAGGGAGGGGGCTACACCTTC.

The chain links TRBV19 to TRBJ2-7; the D gene is possibly TRBD1 (5 bases). Trimming stripped 3 bases from V and 1 base from J, with 10 bases between. Germline V gene lookup returns CDR1 LNHDA and CDR2 SQIVND (reference sequence). The CDR3 sequence is 14 residues long. CDR3 nucleotide sequence: TGTGCCAGTAGTATTGGGGCAGGTTCCTACGAGCAGTACTTC. Protein product: CASSIGAGSYEQYF.

The V and J genes are TRBV4-1 and TRBJ2-3, with D possibly TRBD2 on 6 matching bases. The V end lost 2 bases, the J end lost 6 bases, and 21 bases lay between the germline ends. CDR1 and CDR2 from the germline V gene are MGHRA and YSYEKL. The CDR3 spans 17 residues. The CDR3 spells CASSQLGREPGKDTQYF. The CDR3 bases are TGCGCCAGCAGCCAATTGGGCCGGGAGCCCGGAAAGGATACGCAGTATTTT.

The chain is built from TRBV3-1 (or the pseudogene TRBV3-2) and TRBJ2-7; weak D call: TRBD2 (5 bases). CDR1 LGHDT and CDR2 YNNKEL come from the germline V gene (reference sequence). The CDR3 is 14 amino acids. Trimming removed 1 base at V and 3 bases at J, with 10 bases between. DNA of the CDR3: TGTGCCAGCAGCCAAGGGGAGCGGTACTACGAGCAGTACTTC. Protein product: CASSQGERYYEQYF.

This chain connects TRBV5-4 to TRBJ2-7; D may be TRBD2 (5 bases). Trimming took 0 bases from V and 9 from J, leaving 10 bases between them. The CDR3 runs 12 residues. Germline V gives CDR1 SGHNT, CDR2 YYREEE (reference sequence). The DNA for the CDR3 is TGTGCCAGCAGCTTGGACAGTCTAGCGCAGTACTTC. It codes for CASSLDSLAQYF. The full variable domain, its missing parts supplied by reference TRBV5-4 and TRBJ2-7, is ETGVTQSPTHLIKTRGQQVTLRCSSQSGHNTVSWYQQALGQGPQFIFQYYREEENGRGNFPPRFSGLQFPNYSSELNVNALELDDSALYLCASSLDSLAQYFGPGTRLTVT.

This clone was detected once. In DNA form, the CDR3 reads TGTGCCAGCAGCTTGGGGAGTAGCGGGGGGATGTCCAAAAACATTCAGTACTTC. Amino acid sequence: CASSLGSSGGMSKNIQYF. This sequence joins TRBV5-4 and TRBJ2-4, with 10 bases fitting TRBD2. The CDR3 runs to 18 residues. The germline gives CDR1 SGHNT, CDR2 YYREEE (reference sequence). After removal of 0 bases from V and 2 bases from J, the junction contained 8 bases not matched to a gene.

V gene TRBV7-3 combines with J gene TRBJ2-7; TRBD2 might be the D (6 bases). V was clipped by 2 bases and J by 0 bases, with 11 bases between them. CDR1 and CDR2 from the germline V gene are SGHTA and FQGTGA. The CDR3 contains 15 residues. The CDR3 here is CASSLYPGVSYEQYF. CDR3 nucleotides: TGTGCCAGCAGCTTATATCCGGGGGTCTCCTACGAGCAGTACTTC.

V and J are TRBV6-1 and TRBJ2-2; D gene uncertain. Looked up from germline, CDR1 is MNHNS and CDR2 is SASEGT. V gave up 2 bases and J gave up 13 bases, with 14 bases separating them. There are 13 residues in the CDR3. The CDR3 DNA reads TGTGCCAGCAGTGAACCCCAGGTTTTATGGCTGTTTTTT. Its translation is CASSEPQVLWLFF.

Comment on this clone: Sequence at one end of the junction differs from germline and may be a read error. The gene calls are TRBV5-1 and TRBJ1-1; D uncertain. Germline V lookup: CDR1 SGHRS, CDR2 YFSETQ. The CDR3 has 13 residues. CDR3 bases: TGCGCCAGCAGCTCCTACCGGGGAGACCGGGTTATCTTT. Protein: CASSSYRGDRVIF. The full variable domain, with the rest looked up from reference TRBV5-1 and TRBJ1-1, is KAGVTQTPRYLIKTRGQQVTLSCSPISGHRSVSWYQQTPGQGLQFLFEYFSETQRNKGNFPGRFSGRQFSNSRSEMNVSTLELGDSALYLCASSSYRGDRVIFGQGTRLTVV.

This clone was detected only once. The chain is built from TRBV18 and TRBJ2-3; TRBD1 matches 8 bases. J lost 5 bases, V lost 3 bases, and 4 bases had no gene match. This CDR3 is 14 amino acids long. Germline-derived CDR1 and CDR2 are KGHSH and LQKENI. CDR3: CASSPGQGRDTQYF. CDR3 DNA sequence: TGTGCCAGCTCACCCGGACAGGGAAGAGATACGCAGTATTTT.

The chain couples TRBV6-5 to TRBJ1-1; D perhaps matches TRBD1 (6 bases). Per the germline V gene, CDR1 is MNHEY and CDR2 is SVGAGI. There are 16 residues in the CDR3. Trimming removed 2 bases at V and 5 bases at J, with 18 bases between. CDR3: CASSYLVSGVRTEAFF. As DNA, the CDR3 is TGTGCCAGCAGTTACCTTGTTTCAGGGGTTCGGACTGAAGCTTTCTTT.

This chain connects TRBV24-1 to TRBJ2-3, with 8 bases matching TRBD2. This CDR3 is built from 15 residues. CDR1 and CDR2 (germline): KGHDR, SFDVKD. After removal of 5 bases from V and 7 bases from J, the junction contained 10 bases not matched to a gene. The CDR3 region has the DNA TGTGCCACCAGTGTTCCGGCGGGAGGTCGGAATACGCAGTATTTT. This sequence encodes CATSVPAGGRNTQYF.

The rearrangement links TRBV6-1 to TRBJ1-6; D gene ambiguous. V was trimmed by 4 bases and J by 0 bases, leaving 10 bases between them. The V gene's germline CDR1 is MNHNS and CDR2 SASEGT. The CDR3 has 16 residues. Here the CDR3 reads CASSADSSSYNSPLHF. The CDR3 DNA follows: TGTGCCAGCAGTGCGGACTCAAGCTCCTATAATTCACCCCTCCACTTT.